What follows is one T cell receptor beta chain and its context. Its target is not known. This record comes from a study of type 1 and type 2 diabetes patients. Peripheral blood, ten milliliters per participant, was collected. The PCR template was genomic DNA. Amplification of the beta chain CDR3 used 30 forward and 13 reverse multiplex primers. TCRdb re-called the multiplex PCR reads with MiXCR, one entry per CDR3 protein. The data contain about 290,000 distinct CDR3 sequences, around 50% of them singletons. Study-level findings and limits: Age and gender were not matched between study groups, possibly biasing interpretation. V and J gene usage correlated at about 0.97 between type 2 diabetes and control samples.

The TCR comes from a man aged 18-30 years with type 2 diabetes. What was sequenced was peripheral blood mononuclear cells (PBMCs).

The CDR3 nucleotides read TGTGCCAGCTCGAACCGGGCAGGGGGAAATGAAAAACTGTTTTTT. It translates to CASSNRAGGNEKLFF. J is TRBJ1-4 and V is TRBV7-6, with 7 bases lining up with TRBD1. This CDR3 is built from 15 residues. V dropped 8 bases and J dropped 5; count of bases not matched to a gene: 11. CDR1 and CDR2 (germline): SGHVS, FNYEAQ.